Following are 12 T cell receptor beta chains from one sample sequenced in a study of T cell repertoires in cytomegalovirus infection. In TCRdb, the reads were re-called with MiXCR into one record per CDR3 protein. The table has about 160,000 distinct CDR3 sequences, 15% to 20% seen once. The sequenced sample consisted of CD8+ T cells from PBMCs. These receptors were obtained from a human donor in good health (CMV status not recorded). Some clones in this sample may be carry-over from other donors' samples.

This clonotype has just a few counts. The CDR3 is CASTKLGTGWSEQFF. The CDR3 DNA is TGTGCCAGCACCAAACTAGGGACAGGGTGGAGTGAGCAGTTCTTC. The rearrangement links TRBV7-8 to TRBJ2-1; 9 nucleotides match TRBD1. This CDR3 is 15 amino acids long. Germline V gene lookup returns CDR1 SGHVS and CDR2 FQNEAQ. V dropped 7 bases and J dropped 9; count of bases not matched to a gene: 13.

The rearrangement links TRBV12-3 or TRBV12-4 to TRBJ2-7, with TRBD2 matching over 7 bases. CDR3 length: 13 amino acids. The V gene end was trimmed by 6 bases and the J gene end by 2 bases; junction bases not matched to a gene: 4. CDR3 in amino acids: CASRPAGPYEQYF. The CDR3 DNA follows: TGTGCCAGCAGGCCAGCGGGACCCTACGAGCAGTACTTC.

The chain joins TRBV11-2 to TRBJ2-1; 8 bases line up with TRBD2. Germline trimming cut 4 bases from V and 0 bases from J; bases unmatched to any gene: 5. The CDR3 loop spans 16 amino acids. Germline V gene data show CDR1 as SGHAT and CDR2 as FQNNGV. The CDR3 nucleotides read TGTGCCAGCAGCTCTAAAAGCGGGAGCTCCTACAATGAGCAGTTCTTC. This sequence encodes CASSSKSGSSYNEQFF.

The V call is TRBV6-2 or TRBV6-3, the J call TRBJ2-7; 14 positions match TRBD2. The V gene end was trimmed by 5 bases and the J gene end by 7 bases; junction bases not matched to a gene: 7. Germline V lookup: CDR1 MNHEY, CDR2 SVGEGT. The CDR3 length is 15 residues. The CDR3 reads CASSAGLAGAGEQYF. DNA for the CDR3: TGTGCCAGCAGTGCGGGACTAGCGGGAGCTGGGGAGCAGTACTTC.

This rearrangement joins TRBV29-1 to TRBJ2-5; a weak D match, TRBD2 (6 bases). V shed 3 bases and J shed 3 bases, with 20 bases lying between them. The CDR3 has 16 amino acids. Germline assignment: CDR1 SQVTM and CDR2 ANQGSEA. The DNA of the CDR3 is TGCAGCGTTGAGGATCTTAGCGGCCCCTATGAAGAGACCCAGTACTTC. This encodes CSVEDLSGPYEETQYF.

V gene TRBV4-3 combines with J gene TRBJ2-2; TRBD2 matches at 13 bases. Germline loops: CDR1 LGHNA, CDR2 YSLEER. This CDR3 comprises 17 residues. Trimming took 0 bases from V and 7 from J; bases not matched to a gene: 5. The CDR3 nucleotides are TGCGCCAGCAGCCAAGAAAGGACTAGCGGGAGTGTCGGGGAGCTGTTTTTT. It encodes CASSQERTSGSVGELFF.

The chain employs TRBV6-2 or TRBV6-3 and TRBJ2-5; TRBD2 agrees at 8 bases. The CDR3 totals 15 residues. CDR1 is MNHEY, CDR2 SVGEGT, per germline. V lost 4 bases and J lost 5; bases outside the gene matches: 9. CDR3 DNA: TGTGCCAGCAGTTCCCATCTTTGGACTAGCGAGACCCAGTACTTC. Translating it yields CASSSHLWTSETQYF.

The chain uses TRBV6-1 and TRBJ2-3; D remains unclear. Trimming shortened V by 0 bases and J by 6 bases, and 10 bases separated the two germline ends. Looked up from germline, CDR1 is MNHNS and CDR2 is SASEGT. This CDR3 comprises 14 residues. The CDR3 DNA sequence: TGTGCCAGCAGTGAAGCGAGGACCATCGATACGCAGTATTTT. Its protein is CASSEARTIDTQYF.

This clonotype was seen a handful of times. This rearrangement joins TRBV7-2 to TRBJ2-1, with TRBD1 as a possible D gene (6 bases). V was shortened by 7 bases and J by 8 bases, with 18 bases between the two germline ends. The CDR3 is 14 amino acids. CDR1 is SGHTA, CDR2 FQGNSA, per germline. The CDR3 here is CASTEVGASYEQFF. DNA for the CDR3: TGTGCCAGCACGGAGGTGGGGGCTTCTTATGAGCAGTTCTTC.

This clonotype was detected a few times. J is TRBJ2-7 and V is TRBV7-2, with a weak D call TRBD2 (5 bases). The germline gives CDR1 SGHTA, CDR2 FQGNSA. The CDR3 runs to 14 residues. V shed 5 bases and J shed 5 bases, with 16 bases lying between them. The CDR3 protein is CASSLTRGSHEQYF. For the CDR3, the DNA is TGTGCCAGCAGCCTCACGAGAGGGAGCCACGAGCAGTACTTC. The whole variable domain, remainder taken from reference TRBV7-2 and TRBJ2-7, is GAGVSQSPSNKVTEKGKDVELRCDPISGHTALYWYRQSLGQGLEFLIYFQGNSAPDKSGLPSDRFSAERTGGSVSTLTIQRTQQEDSAVYLCASSLTRGSHEQYFGPGTRLTVT.

The V and J genes are TRBV28 and TRBJ2-1, with a possible D match to TRBD2 (6 bases). The CDR3 has 12 amino acids. Trimming took 2 bases from V and 10 from J, leaving 9 bases between them. CDR1 is MDHEN and CDR2 is SYDVKM in the germline V gene. As DNA, the CDR3 is TGTGCCAGCAGTTTAAAGGGGAGGGAGCAGTTCTTC. Its protein is CASSLKGREQFF. The complete variable domain, with remaining parts taken from reference TRBV28 and TRBJ2-1, reads DVKVTQSSRYLVKRTGEKVFLECVQDMDHENMFWYRQDPGLGLRLIYFSYDVKMKEKGDIPEGYSVSREKKERFSLILESASTNQTSMYLCASSLKGREQFFGPGTRLTVL.

The chain links TRBV6-2 or TRBV6-3 to TRBJ2-5; maybe TRBD2 (5 bases). This CDR3 is 16 amino acids long. CDR1 and CDR2 from the germline V gene are MNHEY and SVGEGT. The germline V and J ends were trimmed by 4 bases and 4 bases, with 19 bases remaining between them. The CDR3 region is CASSLSRILEAETQYF. In DNA, the CDR3 is TGTGCCAGCAGTTTGTCGCGGATACTGGAGGCAGAGACCCAGTACTTC.